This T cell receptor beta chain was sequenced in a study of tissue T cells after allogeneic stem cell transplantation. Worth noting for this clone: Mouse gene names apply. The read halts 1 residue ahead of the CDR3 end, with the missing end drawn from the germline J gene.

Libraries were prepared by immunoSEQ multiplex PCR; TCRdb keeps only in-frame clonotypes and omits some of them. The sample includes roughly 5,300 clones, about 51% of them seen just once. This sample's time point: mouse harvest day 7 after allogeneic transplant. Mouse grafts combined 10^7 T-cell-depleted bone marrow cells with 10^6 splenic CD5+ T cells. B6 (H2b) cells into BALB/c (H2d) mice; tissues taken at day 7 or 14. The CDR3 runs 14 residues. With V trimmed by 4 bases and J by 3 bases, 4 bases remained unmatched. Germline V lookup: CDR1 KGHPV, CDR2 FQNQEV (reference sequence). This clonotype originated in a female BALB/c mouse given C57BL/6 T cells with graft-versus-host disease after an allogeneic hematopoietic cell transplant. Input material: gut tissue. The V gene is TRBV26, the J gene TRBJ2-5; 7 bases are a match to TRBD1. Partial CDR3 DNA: TGTGCCAGCAGTCCCCGGGACAGACAAGACACCCAGTAC. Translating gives CASSPRDRQDTQY. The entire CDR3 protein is CASSPRDRQDTQYF.